Each of the 18 T cell receptor beta chains below was sequenced from the same sample in a study of cytomegalovirus exposure and HLA in healthy donors. Amplification used 60 Vbeta primers and 13 Jbeta primers. Clones were read by immunoSEQ multiplex PCR, and TCRdb kept only the in-frame ones, dropping some. Among 150,000 to 200,000 clones, more than 65% were seen once, and the ten largest hold around 1.6%. Sequenced material: PBMCs. Receptors were obtained from a woman aged 25-40 years in good health and CMV-seronegative.

The chain is built from TRBV7-2 and TRBJ1-2; possibly TRBD1 for D (6 bases). V was pared by 3 bases and J by 4 bases, with 15 bases between. Germline lookup yields CDR1 SGHTA and CDR2 FQGNSA. This CDR3 is 15 amino acids long. The CDR3 nucleotides read TGTGCCAGCAGCTTTTCCGGACAGCGTTCCTATGGCTACACCTTC. Its protein is CASSFSGQRSYGYTF.

This sequence joins TRBV4-1 and TRBJ1-5; TRBD1 agrees at 7 bases. Germline CDR1 MGHRA, CDR2 YSYEKL. V dropped 3 bases and J dropped 3; count of bases not matched to a gene: 5. The CDR3 has 15 residues. The CDR3 protein is CASSQAGQVNQPQHF. As DNA, the CDR3 is TGCGCCAGCAGCCAGGCTGGACAGGTCAATCAGCCCCAGCATTTT.

The CDR3 is CASSFLRLQGMSTEAFF. The CDR3 coding sequence is TGTGCCAGCAGCTTCCTAAGACTTCAGGGGATGTCCACTGAAGCTTTCTTT. This chain links TRBV7-2 with TRBJ1-1; TRBD1 is a possible D gene (6 bases). CDR1 SGHTA and CDR2 FQGNSA come from the germline V gene. The V end was cut by 3 bases, the J end by 4 bases, with 21 bases between. The CDR3 is 17 amino acids.

The CDR3 nucleotides read TGTGCTAGTGGTTTGGCATCGGGACAGGGGGCTAAAGAGACCCAGTACTTC. Amino acid sequence: CASGLASGQGAKETQYF. The rearrangement links TRBV12-5 to TRBJ2-5; 12 bases are a match to TRBD1. The CDR3 has 17 residues. The germline V gene encodes CDR1 LGHNT and CDR2 FRNRAP. The trim removed 1 base at V and 3 bases at J, leaving 6 bases unmatched.

This clone was detected once. The chain links TRBV10-3 to TRBJ2-7; 13 nucleotides match TRBD2. The junction had 1 base not matched to a gene; V was cut back by 3 bases and J by 5 bases. The CDR3 has 14 residues. The germline CDR1 and CDR2 sequences are ENHRY and SYGVKD. CDR3 bases: TGTGCCATCAGTGATGGACTAGCGGGGGACGAGCAGTACTTC. Residues: CAISDGLAGDEQYF.

The CDR3 is CASSDSFGTGIYGYTF. The CDR3 DNA reads TGTGCCAGCAGTGACTCCTTCGGGACAGGGATCTATGGCTACACCTTC. The chain uses TRBV6-4 and TRBJ1-2, with TRBD1 identical over 9 bases. With 0 bases clipped from V and 4 bases from J, the junction kept 6 bases outside the gene matches. The germline gives CDR1 MRHNA, CDR2 SNTAGT. CDR3 length equals 16 residues.

The chain is built from TRBV2 and TRBJ1-5; D is ambiguous. Germline V lookup: CDR1 SNHLY, CDR2 FYNNEI. CDR3 length equals 16 residues. Trimming shortened V by 6 bases and J by 0 bases, and 15 bases separated the two germline ends. The CDR3 coding sequence is TGTGCCAGCAGAGCCGGGTCTTTGGTTAGCAATCAGCCCCAGCATTTT. This sequence encodes CASRAGSLVSNQPQHF.

This chain links TRBV6-5 with TRBJ2-3, with 7 bases aligning to TRBD1. V dropped 5 bases and J dropped 0; count of bases not matched to a gene: 5. CDR3 size: 15 residues. CDR1 and CDR2 from the germline V gene are MNHEY and SVGAGI. This chain's CDR3 is CASSPGGFSTDTQYF. CDR3 bases: TGTGCCAGCAGTCCAGGGGGATTTAGCACAGATACGCAGTATTTT.

This chain connects TRBV11-1 to TRBJ2-7; TRBD2 aligns across 8 bases. CDR1 and CDR2 (germline): SGHAT, FQDESV (reference sequence). CDR3 size: 15 residues. Trimming took 5 bases from V and 3 from J; bases not matched to a gene: 9. The CDR3 coding sequence is TGTGCCAGCAGCCAGTTTATAGCGGGAAACTACGAGCAGTACTTC. Translated: CASSQFIAGNYEQYF.

This clone has just a few counts. This chain connects TRBV6-1 to TRBJ1-1; D is perhaps TRBD1 (5 bases). V was cut by 5 bases and J by 6 bases, with 10 bases left in between. This CDR3 comprises 12 residues. Germline CDR1 reads MNHNS; CDR2 reads SASEGT. CDR3 amino acids: CASSLDSPEAFF. CDR3 DNA: TGTGCCAGCAGTTTAGACAGTCCTGAAGCTTTCTTT.

V and J are TRBV19 and TRBJ1-1, with D hard to call. With 8 bases removed from V and 4 bases from J, the gap between germline ends came to 26 bases. Per the germline V gene, CDR1 is LNHDA and CDR2 is SQIVND (reference sequence). The CDR3 loop spans 17 amino acids. The CDR3 loop reads CASSVGRLFVLGTEAFF. Written as DNA, the CDR3 is TGTGCCAGTTCTGTGGGCAGGTTATTCGTGTTGGGCACTGAAGCTTTCTTT.

V is TRBV9 and J is TRBJ2-7; D not certain. The length of the CDR3 is 14 residues. V lost 0 bases and J 2 bases, leaving 9 bases between the germline ends. Germline V gene data show CDR1 as SGDLS and CDR2 as YYNGEE. Written as DNA, the CDR3 is TGTGCCAGCAGCGTAGAAGGCGGTCCCTACGAGCAGTACTTC. Translated, it gives CASSVEGGPYEQYF.

The chain employs TRBV6-1 and TRBJ1-5; 7 bases are a match to TRBD1. Germline CDR1 reads MNHNS; CDR2 reads SASEGT. The V segment lost 7 bases and the J segment 4 bases; nucleotides outside the gene matches: 10. This CDR3 has 15 amino acids. For the CDR3, the DNA is TGTGCCAGCAAACAGAGACAGGGCTGGAATCAGCCCCAGCATTTT. Translating gives CASKQRQGWNQPQHF.

The CDR3 sequence: CASSRQGSGYTF. Here the CDR3 DNA reads TGTGCCAGTAGTAGACAGGGAAGTGGCTACACCTTC. The rearrangement uses TRBV19 and TRBJ1-2; 7 bases are a match to TRBD1. Per the germline V gene, CDR1 is LNHDA and CDR2 is SQIVND (reference sequence). The ends lost 4 bases at V and 7 bases at J; junction bases unmatched: 3. The CDR3 spans 12 residues.

The chain joins TRBV4-3 to TRBJ2-1; tentatively, D is TRBD2 (5 bases). Trimming pared 3 bases from V and 1 base from J, leaving 16 bases between. Germline V gives CDR1 LGHNA, CDR2 YSLEER. The CDR3 is made up of 17 amino acids. CDR3: CASSHQITRGSYNEQFF. In nucleotides, the CDR3 is TGCGCCAGCAGCCACCAGATAACTAGAGGATCCTACAATGAGCAGTTCTTC.

The chain recombines TRBV5-1 with TRBJ2-1; 9 bases line up with TRBD2. Trimming cost V 2 bases and J 0 bases; bases outside gene matches: 6. CDR3 length: 17 residues. Germline-derived CDR1 and CDR2 are SGHRS and YFSETQ. CDR3 DNA: TGCGCCAGCAGCTTTTCATTTAGCGGGAGCTCCTACAATGAGCAGTTCTTC. It yields the protein CASSFSFSGSSYNEQFF.

This clone was seen just once. The genes are TRBV5-6 and TRBJ2-3; TRBD1 matches at 9 bases. CDR1 is SGHDT, CDR2 YYEEEE, per germline. The CDR3 totals 16 residues. J lost 2 bases, V lost 3 bases, and 7 bases had no gene match. CDR3 loop: CASSWAGQGYTDTQYF. CDR3 DNA: TGTGCCAGCAGCTGGGCGGGACAGGGATACACAGATACGCAGTATTTT.

The chain joins TRBV9 to TRBJ2-3; D might be TRBD1 (6 bases). The V end lost 3 bases, the J end lost 2 bases, and 13 bases lay between the germline ends. Germline lookup yields CDR1 SGDLS and CDR2 YYNGEE. This CDR3 is 15 amino acids long. The CDR3 reads CASSATGTPTDTQYF. DNA of the CDR3: TGTGCCAGCAGCGCAACAGGGACACCCACAGATACGCAGTATTTT.